This T cell receptor beta chain derives from a study of blood T cells in healthy people across ages (dated by TCRdb to the mid-2010s). In the study overall: In model experiments, template switching captured about one uniquely barcoded TCR beta cDNA molecule for every two T cells. To track age-related changes in TCR beta repertoire diversity, the study relied on deep sequencing normalized with unique cDNA molecular identifiers. Four age groups were formed from the donors: young (average approximately 15 years), middle-aged (around 37), aged (around 68) and long-lived (around 82). To avoid experimental bias, donors of different ages were randomly spread across the sequencing lanes. The study analyzed two additional independent replicas of 1 million unique cDNA reads from the same blood draw for two donors, one aged 18 to 30 and one aged 80 or older. Broader findings and caveats from the paper: Total diversity estimates from one million sequenced T cells were considered lower bounds and underestimates. Since profiling was done on bulk unsorted PBMCs, naive and antigen-experienced compartments could not be conclusively compared. Donor CMV infection status was unknown, potentially confounding age-related changes in expanded clonotypes. Observed TCR beta diversity correlated strongly with the percentage of naive T cells measured by flow cytometry. Observed TCR beta diversity per million T cells fell roughly linearly with age, and a significant reduction was already apparent by age around 44. The long-lived group showed more naive CD4+ T cells, fewer expanded clones and increased TCR diversity than the aged group, suggesting age selection.

The method behind the library was 5' RACE. Sequenced on an Illumina HiSeq 2500. A second PCR of roughly 7 to 11 cycles was performed with a sample-barcoded 5' primer and a J-beta primer mix. A template-switch 5' adaptor carrying 12 random nucleotides introduced a unique molecular identifier onto each TCR beta cDNA molecule. Each sample yielded at least 2.5 million CDR3-containing paired-end reads. First-strand cDNA was synthesized from all RNA with the Mint cDNA synthesis kit, primed by a TRBC-specific oligonucleotide. After uracil-DNA glycosylase treatment, a first 18-cycle PCR used universal primers M1SS and BC2_uni_R on all cDNA. The study's own analysis went as follows. Normalization of each sample was performed by random selection of 1 million high-quality reads, each carrying a distinct molecular identifier. Reads with shared molecular identifiers were discarded instead of being binned into consensus sequences. MiTCR, with a Q25 quality threshold and the strictest error-elimination algorithm, was used for CDR3 identification, clonotype clustering and error correction. A nonparametric unseen species model with Euler transformation was used to estimate lower-bound total TCR beta diversity. TCRdb cleaned the public reads at Q25 with fastp, built clones with MiXCR and kept in-frame beta chains. CDR3 protein sequences are deduplicated, and each keeps its most common genes and DNA. TCRdb, not the authors, supplied the V and J calls. For this sample the table gives hundreds of thousands of distinct CDR3 sequences, of which 25% to 35% were detected only once. Of the sample, 15% to 18% falls within the top ten clones.

Worth noting for this clonotype: Which antigen it targets is not known. No base-level quality is on record; no much larger clone is a single base apart.

The germline V gene gives CDR1 as SQVTM and CDR2 as ANQGSEA. From the cysteine up to the phenylalanine, the CDR3 has a length of 14 residues. This entry keeps only the CDR3 DNA: 42 bases, framed from base 1. V is reduced by 1 base and J by 7 bases, leaving a spacing of 16 bases between them. The donors were roughly 39 Caucasian individuals from Russia, aged roughly 6 to 90 years, who were systemically healthy. Approximately 9 milliliters of peripheral blood were collected from each donor into EDTA-treated Vacutainer tubes. Ficoll-Paque density-gradient centrifugation was used to isolate PBMCs, with at least 7 million obtained per sample. Trizol reagent was used to extract total RNA from PBMCs, with at least 5.5 micrograms per sample. For every donor, flow cytometry on a PBMC aliquot measured the percentage of naive CD45RAhigh/CD27high T cells.

This TCR was sampled from an elderly woman in good health. The chain is encoded by TRBV29-1 joined to TRBJ2-5; possibly the D gene is TRBD1, per 5 matching bases. The sequenced material came from blood. The bases are TGCAGCGTTGAAGGGGGCTCATCAAGAACGACCCAGTACTTC. Translated, this gives CSVEGGSSRTTQYF. The full variable domain, completed from the reference TRBV29-1 and TRBJ2-5 proteins outside the CDR3, reads SAVISQKPSRDICQRGTSLTIQCQVDSQVTMMFWYRQQPGQSLTLIATANQGSEATYESGFVIDKFPISRPNLTFSTLTVSNMSPEDSSIYLCSVEGGSSRTTQYFGPGTRLLVL.